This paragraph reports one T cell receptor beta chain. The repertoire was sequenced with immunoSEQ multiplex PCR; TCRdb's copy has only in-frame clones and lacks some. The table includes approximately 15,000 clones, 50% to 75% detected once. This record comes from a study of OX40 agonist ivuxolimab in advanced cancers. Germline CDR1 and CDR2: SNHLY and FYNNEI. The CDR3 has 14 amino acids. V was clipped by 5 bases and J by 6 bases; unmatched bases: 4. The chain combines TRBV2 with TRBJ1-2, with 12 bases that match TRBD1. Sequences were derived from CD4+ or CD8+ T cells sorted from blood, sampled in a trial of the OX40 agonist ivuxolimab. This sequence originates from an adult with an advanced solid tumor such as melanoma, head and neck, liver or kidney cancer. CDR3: CASSTGTGGNGYTF. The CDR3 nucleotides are TGTGCCAGCAGTACCGGGACAGGGGGCAATGGCTACACCTTC.